This T cell receptor (beta chain) was identified during a study of OX40 agonist ivuxolimab in advanced cancers. As for the study in general: A male proportion of more than 75% was recorded, with mean age approximately 56 years and range roughly 23 to 90. Study-wide results and limits: Normalized T-cell clonal expansion was also low in a subset of nonresponders. Expanded clones were, on average, more numerous among CD8+ T cells than CD4+.

TCRdb's table, derived via immunoSEQ multiplex PCR, lists solely in-frame clones and lacks some. The repertoire holds some 17,000 clones, with 70% to 90% as singletons. As regards this clone: The antigen is unknown.

This specimen was CD4+ or CD8+ T cells sorted from blood, taken in a trial of the OX40 agonist ivuxolimab. The source of this sequence is an adult with an advanced solid tumor such as melanoma, head and neck, liver or kidney cancer.

CDR3 residues: CASNTPGLAYNEQFF. CDR3 nucleotides: TGTGCCAGCAACACCCCGGGACTAGCCTACAATGAGCAGTTCTTC. The chain links TRBV9 to TRBJ2-1; 8 bases align to TRBD2. The junction had 7 bases not matched to a gene; V was cut back by 6 bases and J by 2 bases. This CDR3 has 15 amino acids. Germline CDR1 reads SGDLS; CDR2 reads YYNGEE. The complete variable domain, with remaining parts taken from reference TRBV9 and TRBJ2-1, reads DSGVTQTPKHLITATGQRVTLRCSPRSGDLSVYWYQQSLDQGLQFLIQYYNGEERAKGNILERFSAQQFPDLHSELNLSSLELGDSALYFCASNTPGLAYNEQFFGPGTRLTVL.